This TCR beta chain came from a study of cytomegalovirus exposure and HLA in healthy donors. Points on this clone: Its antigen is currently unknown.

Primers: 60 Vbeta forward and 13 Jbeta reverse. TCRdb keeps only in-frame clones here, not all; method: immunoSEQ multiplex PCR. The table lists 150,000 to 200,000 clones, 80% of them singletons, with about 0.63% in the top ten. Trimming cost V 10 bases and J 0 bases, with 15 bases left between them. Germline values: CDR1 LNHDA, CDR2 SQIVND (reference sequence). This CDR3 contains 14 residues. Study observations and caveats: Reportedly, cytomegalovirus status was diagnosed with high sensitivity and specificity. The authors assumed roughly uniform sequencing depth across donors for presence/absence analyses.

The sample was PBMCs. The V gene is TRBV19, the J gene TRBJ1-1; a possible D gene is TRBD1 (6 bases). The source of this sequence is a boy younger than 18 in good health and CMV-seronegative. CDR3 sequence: CATKNRAMNTEAFF. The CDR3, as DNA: TGTGCCACCAAGAACAGGGCTATGAACACTGAAGCTTTCTTT.